The present T cell receptor beta chain was sequenced within a study of radiation and T cells in renal cell carcinoma (dated by TCRdb to the early 2020s). Regarding the complete study: The samples were obtained from a clinical trial, where primary renal cell carcinomas were treated with 15 Gy stereotactic body radiation therapy and then removed by nephrectomy 4 weeks afterward. A total of 50 to 60 samples underwent TCR beta sequencing, made up of some 26 tumors and some 27 peripheral blood samples. In the 40 to 60 samples combined, around 3.7 million unique CDR3 nucleotide sequences were found, encoding 2.5 million or so unique CDR3 amino acid sequences.

The label giving this sample's time point can be read as: blood 2 weeks post-SBRT. This specimen's treatment or condition label, interpreted: 15 Gy SBRT to primary tumor, nephrectomy 4 weeks later. Serial peripheral blood from radiation-treated patients was sampled at baseline, 2 weeks and 4 weeks after SBRT to track tumor-enriched clonotypes. All patients had renal cell carcinoma with clear cell pathology. Genomic DNA for TCR sequencing was prepared using the QIAamp DNA Blood Mini Kit (Qiagen). The analyses included just those samples that passed every quality control check. On this clone itself: Its antigen remains unidentified. Base qualities are not at hand, and no much larger clone is one base apart.

Broad study findings and their caveats: Because no pretreatment tumor biopsies were available, whether clonotypes were present in the tumor at baseline could not be determined. Changes in the blood repertoire were not tracked past 4 weeks after treatment. The single-armed trial design could not address effects of radiation dose or scheduling on the TCR repertoire. In blood, the top tumor clonotypes increased from baseline to 2 weeks after radiation and then shrank by 4 weeks, which suggests a temporary expansion of tumor-resident clones.

Following the manufacturer's recommendations, the immunoSEQ kit was used to generate TCR beta libraries from genomic DNA. To prepare the libraries, a first multiplex PCR with proprietary primers was run, followed by a second PCR that added unique barcodes, and a bead cleanup was done after each round. A positive control reaction and a negative control reaction, both provided in the kit, were run with every batch of samples. The final libraries were assessed on an Agilent 4200 TapeStation D1000 ScreenTape, pooled by volume, and quantified by qPCR. An Illumina NextSeq500 fitted with a MidOutput 150-cycle cartridge performed the sequencing, running 156 Read1 cycles and 15 Index1 cycles with the kit's custom primers. The pooled library was loaded at 1.0 pM with around 20% PhiX control spiked in. Per the source publication's procedure: Vendor-processed data were analyzed in R, and a clonotype was defined as all T cells sharing the same CDR3 nucleotide sequence. For clone abundance analyses, frequencies were normalized to the 10,000 most abundant clones in each sample. Public T cell clones, averaging fewer than five per sample, were removed before analysis. An abundance difference of at least 32-fold between compartments was the criterion for calling clonotypes tumor-enriched or baseline blood-enriched. A beta-binomial differential abundance model was applied to find clonotypes that expanded or contracted between blood time points. The Baroni-Urbani and Buser coefficient was used to measure tumor-blood repertoire similarity, and groups were compared with two-tailed Wilcoxon tests in R. The table was pulled from immuneACCESS by TCRdb, which kept in-frame rearrangements only. Such tables lose some clones; where checked, under half of the loss comes from unresolved V genes, and the rest has no known cause. V and J calls and clone size are given by that table; D and trimming were obtained from the DNA. A total of roughly 130,000 clones appear in this sample, 75% to 90% of them only once. Together, the top ten hold 1.5% to 2% of the sample.

CDR1 and CDR2 are drawn from the germline V gene: SGHVS, FQNEAQ. Including cysteine and phenylalanine, the CDR3 has 14 amino acids. Kept here is only the CDR3 DNA, which spans 42 bases and is read in frame from base 1. Cut back by 1 base and 1 base, the V and J ends lie 8 bases apart. The chain employs TRBV7-8 and TRBJ2-7, with TRBD1 as a weak D call on 6 bases. The source of this sequence is a woman in her sixties with renal cell carcinoma. The source material was blood, sampled from a patient whose treatment included radiotherapy and nephrectomy. The DNA sequence is given as TGTGCCAGCAGCTTAGAAGGGGGATCCTACGAGCAGTACTTC. This codes for CASSLEGGSYEQYF. With all but the CDR3 taken from the reference TRBV7-8 and TRBJ2-7 genes, the full variable domain is: GAGVSQSPRYKVAKRGQDVALRCDPISGHVSLFWYQQALGQGPEFLTYFQNEAQLDKSGLPSDRFFAERPEGSVSTLKIQRTQQEDSAVYLCASSLEGGSYEQYFGPGTRLTVT.